This T cell receptor (beta chain) derives from a study of blood T cells in healthy people across ages. Study-level findings and limits: Comparison with aged donors showed that long-lived donors had more naive CD4+ cells and higher diversity. Age showed a roughly linear inverse relationship with TCR beta diversity per million T cells. Diversity figures derived from one million T cells were judged to underestimate the true value.

The use of a sample-barcoded 5' primer and a J-beta primer mix characterized a second PCR of roughly 7 to 11 cycles. TCRdb fed the 5' RACE reads into MiXCR, producing one record per CDR3 protein. The table shows roughly 1,800,000 distinct CDR3 sequences, with around half occurring only once. As concerns this clonotype: Its antigen is as yet unknown.

V was cut by 3 bases and J by 3 bases, with 12 bases left in between. Germline lookup yields CDR1 KGHSH and CDR2 LQKENI. CDR3 size: 14 residues. J is TRBJ2-7 and V is TRBV18, with D perhaps TRBD1 or TRBD2 (6 bases each). The sequence was obtained from a woman aged 40 to 50 in good health. Sequenced: blood. CDR3: CASSPTQGGYEQYF. CDR3 coding DNA: TGTGCCAGCTCACCTACACAGGGAGGCTACGAGCAGTACTTC.